This T cell receptor (beta chain) was observed in a study of cytomegalovirus exposure and HLA in healthy donors. Looking at the study overall: Among the roughly 380 donors who were genotyped, about 80% fell in the genetic ancestry cluster that is associated with self-reported Caucasian donors.

A remark on this clone: The antigen remains undetermined.

The CDR3 loop spans 13 amino acids. Germline CDR1 reads KGHSH; CDR2 reads LQKENI. V was shortened by 6 bases and J by 1 base, with 6 bases between the two germline ends. PCR used 60 Vbeta primers and 13 Jbeta primers. Some clones are missing from TCRdb's copy, which holds only in-frame ones; the method was immunoSEQ multiplex PCR. The sample yields roughly 150,000 clones, roughly 76% seen once. Study results and caveats: Immune exposure information comprised only CMV serostatus. As was reported, the HLA-A and HLA-B alleles of most subjects were accurately predicted from TCR beta sequences.

The V gene is TRBV18, the J gene TRBJ2-2; a possible D gene is TRBD1 (5 bases). The sequence was obtained from a male donor in good health and CMV-seronegative. The sample was PBMCs. CDR3 DNA sequence: TGTGCCAGCTCCGACAGGAACACCGGGGAGCTGTTTTTT. It codes for CASSDRNTGELFF.